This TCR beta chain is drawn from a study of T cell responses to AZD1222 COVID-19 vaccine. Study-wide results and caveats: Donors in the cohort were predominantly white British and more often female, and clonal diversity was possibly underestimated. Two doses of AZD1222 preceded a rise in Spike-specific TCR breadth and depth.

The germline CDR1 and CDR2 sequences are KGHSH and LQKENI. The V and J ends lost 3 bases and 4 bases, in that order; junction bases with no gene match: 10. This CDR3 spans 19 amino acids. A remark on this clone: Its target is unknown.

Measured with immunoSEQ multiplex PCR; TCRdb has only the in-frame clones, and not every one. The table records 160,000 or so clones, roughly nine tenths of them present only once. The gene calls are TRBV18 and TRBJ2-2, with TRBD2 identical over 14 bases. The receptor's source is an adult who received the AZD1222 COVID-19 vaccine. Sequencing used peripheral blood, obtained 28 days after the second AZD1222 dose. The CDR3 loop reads CASSPSWGLAGAGTGELFF. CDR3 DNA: TGTGCCAGCTCACCGTCGTGGGGACTAGCGGGAGCGGGCACCGGGGAGCTGTTTTTT.